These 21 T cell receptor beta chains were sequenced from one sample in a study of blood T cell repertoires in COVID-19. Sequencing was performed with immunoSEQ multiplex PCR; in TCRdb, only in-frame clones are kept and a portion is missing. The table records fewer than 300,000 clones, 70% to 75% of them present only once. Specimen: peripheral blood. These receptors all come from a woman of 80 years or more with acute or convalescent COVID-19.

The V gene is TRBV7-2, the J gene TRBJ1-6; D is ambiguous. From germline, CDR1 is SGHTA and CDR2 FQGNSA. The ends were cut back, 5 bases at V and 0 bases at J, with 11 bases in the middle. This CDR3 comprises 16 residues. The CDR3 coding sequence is TGTGCCAGCAGCCTCTCCTCGAGCTCCTATAATTCACCCCTCCACTTT. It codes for CASSLSSSSYNSPLHF.

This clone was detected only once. CDR3 in amino acids: CASSQRRSNEKLFF. Here the CDR3 DNA reads TGTGCCAGCAGCCAGCGAAGAAGTAATGAAAAACTGTTTTTT. This sequence joins TRBV6-5 and TRBJ1-4; D is ambiguous. Trimming took off 6 bases at V and 4 bases at J, with 12 bases between the two ends. Germline V gives CDR1 MNHEY, CDR2 SVGAGI. The CDR3 consists of 14 residues.

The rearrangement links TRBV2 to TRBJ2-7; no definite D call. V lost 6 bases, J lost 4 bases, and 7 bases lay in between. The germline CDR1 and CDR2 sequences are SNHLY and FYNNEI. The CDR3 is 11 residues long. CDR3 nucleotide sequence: TGTGCCAGCAGCTCCCCTTACGAGCAGTACTTC. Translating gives CASSSPYEQYF.

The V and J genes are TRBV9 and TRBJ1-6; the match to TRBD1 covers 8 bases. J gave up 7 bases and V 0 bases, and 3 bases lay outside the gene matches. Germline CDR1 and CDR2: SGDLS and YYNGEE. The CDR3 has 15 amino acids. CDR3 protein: CASSVGPGGNSPLHF. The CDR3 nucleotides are TGTGCCAGCAGCGTAGGTCCAGGGGGCAATTCACCCCTCCACTTT.

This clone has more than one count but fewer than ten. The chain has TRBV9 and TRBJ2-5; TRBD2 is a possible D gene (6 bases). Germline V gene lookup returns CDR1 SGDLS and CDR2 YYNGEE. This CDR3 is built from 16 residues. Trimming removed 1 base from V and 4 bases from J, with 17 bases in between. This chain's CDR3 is CASSVSIGSTSETQYF. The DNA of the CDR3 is TGTGCCAGCAGCGTATCCATCGGGAGTACGTCAGAGACCCAGTACTTC.

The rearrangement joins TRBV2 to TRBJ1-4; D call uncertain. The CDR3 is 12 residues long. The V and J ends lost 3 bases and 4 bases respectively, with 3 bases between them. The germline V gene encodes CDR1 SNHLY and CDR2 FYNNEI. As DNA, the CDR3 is TGTGCCAGCAGTGACCTTAATGAAAAACTGTTTTTT. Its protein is CASSDLNEKLFF.

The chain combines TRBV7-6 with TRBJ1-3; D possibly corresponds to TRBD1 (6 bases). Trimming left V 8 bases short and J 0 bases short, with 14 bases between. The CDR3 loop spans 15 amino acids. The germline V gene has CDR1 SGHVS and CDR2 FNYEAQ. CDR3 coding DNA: TGTGCCAGCGCCCGGGTAGGGGGCTCTGGAAACACCATATATTTT. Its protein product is CASARVGGSGNTIYF.

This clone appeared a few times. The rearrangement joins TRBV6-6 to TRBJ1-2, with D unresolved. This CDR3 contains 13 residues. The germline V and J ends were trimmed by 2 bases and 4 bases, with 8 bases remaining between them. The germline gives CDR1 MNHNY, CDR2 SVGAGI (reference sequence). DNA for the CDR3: TGTGCCAGCAGTTACGGGCAGTCCTATGGCTACACCTTC. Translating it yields CASSYGQSYGYTF.

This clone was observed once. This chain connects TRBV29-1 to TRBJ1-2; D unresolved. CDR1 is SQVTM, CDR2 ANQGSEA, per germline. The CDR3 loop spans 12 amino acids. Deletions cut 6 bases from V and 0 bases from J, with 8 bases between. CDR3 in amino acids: CSVPQTNYGYTF. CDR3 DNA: TGCAGCGTACCGCAGACTAACTATGGCTACACCTTC. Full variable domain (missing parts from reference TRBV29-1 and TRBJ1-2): SAVISQKPSRDICQRGTSLTIQCQVDSQVTMMFWYRQQPGQSLTLIATANQGSEATYESGFVIDKFPISRPNLTFSTLTVSNMSPEDSSIYLCSVPQTNYGYTFGSGTRLTVV.

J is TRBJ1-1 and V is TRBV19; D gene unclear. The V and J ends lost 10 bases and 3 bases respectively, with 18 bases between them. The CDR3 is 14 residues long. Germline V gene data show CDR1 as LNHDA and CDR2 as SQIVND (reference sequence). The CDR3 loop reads CATIGGIGDTEAFF. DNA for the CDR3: TGTGCCACCATAGGAGGAATAGGCGACACTGAAGCTTTCTTT.

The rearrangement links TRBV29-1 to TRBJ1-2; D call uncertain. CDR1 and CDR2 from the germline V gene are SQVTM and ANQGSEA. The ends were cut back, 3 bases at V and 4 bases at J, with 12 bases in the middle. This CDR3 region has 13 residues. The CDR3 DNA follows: TGCAGCGTTGAGCCACAGAGTCGCTATGGCTACACCTTC. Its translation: CSVEPQSRYGYTF.

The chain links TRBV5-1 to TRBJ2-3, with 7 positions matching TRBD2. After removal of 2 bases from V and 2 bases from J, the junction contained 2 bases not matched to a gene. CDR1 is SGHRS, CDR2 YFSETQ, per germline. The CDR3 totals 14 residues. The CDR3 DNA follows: TGCGCCAGCAGCTTCCTAGCGGCCACAGATACGCAGTATTTT. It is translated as CASSFLAATDTQYF.

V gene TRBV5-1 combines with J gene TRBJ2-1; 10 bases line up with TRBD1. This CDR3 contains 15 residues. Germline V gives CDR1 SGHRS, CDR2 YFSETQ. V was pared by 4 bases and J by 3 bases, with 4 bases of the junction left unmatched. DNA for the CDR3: TGCGCCAGCAGCCCGGGACAGGGGTACTACAATGAGCAGTTCTTC. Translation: CASSPGQGYYNEQFF.

The CDR3 region is CSARLDYEQYF. The CDR3 bases are TGCAGTGCCCGACTAGATTACGAGCAGTACTTC. The chain employs TRBV20-1 and TRBJ2-7, with a tentative D call TRBD2 (6 bases). Germline-derived CDR1 and CDR2 are DFQATT and SNEGSKA (reference sequence). With 6 bases removed from V and 4 bases from J, the gap between germline ends came to 10 bases. This CDR3 is 11 amino acids long.

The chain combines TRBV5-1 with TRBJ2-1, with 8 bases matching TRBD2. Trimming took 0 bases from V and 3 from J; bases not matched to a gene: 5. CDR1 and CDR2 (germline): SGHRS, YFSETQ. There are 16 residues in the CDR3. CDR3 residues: CASSLGSGVIYNEQFF. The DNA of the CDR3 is TGCGCCAGCAGCTTGGGTAGCGGGGTGATCTACAATGAGCAGTTCTTC.

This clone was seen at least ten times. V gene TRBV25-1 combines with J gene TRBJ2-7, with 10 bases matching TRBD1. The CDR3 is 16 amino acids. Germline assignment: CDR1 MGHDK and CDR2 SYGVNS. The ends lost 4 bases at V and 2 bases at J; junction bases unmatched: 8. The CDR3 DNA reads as TGTGCCAGCAGTGGGTTTGGGACAGGGGTGACCTACGAGCAGTACTTC. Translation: CASSGFGTGVTYEQYF.

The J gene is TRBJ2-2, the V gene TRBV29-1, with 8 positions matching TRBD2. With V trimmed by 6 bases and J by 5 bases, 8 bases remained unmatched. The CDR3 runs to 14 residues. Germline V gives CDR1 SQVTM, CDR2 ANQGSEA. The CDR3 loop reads CSVIPGGITGELFF. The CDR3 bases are TGCAGCGTCATACCGGGGGGGATAACCGGGGAGCTGTTTTTT.

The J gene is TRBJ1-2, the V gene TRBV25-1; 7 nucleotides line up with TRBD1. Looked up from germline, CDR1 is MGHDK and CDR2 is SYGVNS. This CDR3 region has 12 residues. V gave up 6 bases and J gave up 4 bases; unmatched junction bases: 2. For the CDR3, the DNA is TGTGCCAGCAGGGGGACAGTCTATGGCTACACCTTC. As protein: CASRGTVYGYTF.

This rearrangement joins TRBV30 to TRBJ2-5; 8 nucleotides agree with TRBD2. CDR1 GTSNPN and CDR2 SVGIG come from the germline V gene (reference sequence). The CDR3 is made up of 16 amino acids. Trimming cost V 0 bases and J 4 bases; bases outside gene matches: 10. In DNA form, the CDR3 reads TGTGCCTGGAGTGTACGCGGAGCGGGAGCTGGAGAGACCCAGTACTTC. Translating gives CAWSVRGAGAGETQYF. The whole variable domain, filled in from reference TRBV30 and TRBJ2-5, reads SQTIHQWPATLVQPVGSPLSLECTVEGTSNPNLYWYRQAAGRGLQLLFYSVGIGQISSEVPQNLSASRPQDRQFILSSKKLLLSDSGFYLCAWSVRGAGAGETQYFGPGTRLLVL.

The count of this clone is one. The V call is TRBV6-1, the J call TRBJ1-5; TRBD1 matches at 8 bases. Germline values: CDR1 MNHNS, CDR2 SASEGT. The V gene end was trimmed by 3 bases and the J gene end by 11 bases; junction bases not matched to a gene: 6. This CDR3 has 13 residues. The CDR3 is CASSEGYRGAQHF. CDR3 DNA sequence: TGTGCCAGCAGTGAGGGTTACAGGGGGGCCCAGCATTTT.

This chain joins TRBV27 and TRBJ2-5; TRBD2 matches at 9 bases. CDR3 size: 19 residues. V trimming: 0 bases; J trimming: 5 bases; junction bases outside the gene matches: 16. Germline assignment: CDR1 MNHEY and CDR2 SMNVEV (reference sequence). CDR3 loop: CASSLSGGLAGNVMETQYF. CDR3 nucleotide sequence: TGTGCCAGCAGTTTATCGGGGGGGCTAGCGGGAAATGTGATGGAGACCCAGTACTTC.